Detailed here is one TCR beta chain. CDR1 is MGHRA and CDR2 is YSYEKL in the germline V gene. CDR3 size: 16 residues. V was cut by 8 bases and J by 0 bases, with 19 bases left in between. Original handling: Estimates of nucleated cell counts were drawn from the amplification of reference gene primers. Sequencing used immunoSEQ multiplex PCR; TCRdb keeps in-frame clones, though not all of them. The V and J calls and clone size were taken over from that table, and D and trimming were inferred from the DNA. The profile shows 400,000 or so clones, around 90% of them singletons. The data were taken from a study of blood T cell repertoires in COVID-19. Study summary: Sources were T cells, B-cell-depleted T cells, or PBMCs; the material itself was cDNA or gDNA.

Followed longitudinally, the Seattle patients had been enrolled during active infection. The J gene is TRBJ1-2, the V gene TRBV4-1; the D is unclear. The sample comprised peripheral blood. The clonotype originates from a man between 18 and 35 years old with COVID-19, enrolled during active disease. The CDR3 DNA sequence: TGCGCCAGCTCCTTGAGCCCTTGGGAGACTAACTATGGCTACACCTTC. This encodes CASSLSPWETNYGYTF.